A selection of T cell receptor beta chains follows, all from one sample in a study of cytomegalovirus exposure and HLA in healthy donors. This table comes from immunoSEQ multiplex PCR, and its TCRdb copy is limited to in-frame clones, with some not included. The table includes 140,000 or so clones, around four fifths detected once. Sequencing input: PBMCs. Source of these receptors: a male donor in good health and CMV-seronegative. Both conserved end residues are part of each CDR3. A D gene is named only where the DNA matches it firmly. Rows give clone size only sometimes, using once, few, many, or a class for an expanded clone.

size,D,V,J,length,DNA,CDR3
few,TRBD2,TRBV6-6,TRBJ2-2,15,TGTGCCAGCAGTTATAGCGGGAGGGCCACCGGGGAGCTGTTTTTT,CASSYSGRATGELFF
few,TRBD2,TRBV7-6,TRBJ2-5,17,TGTGCCAGCAGCCAAATGACTAGCGGGGGCCCACAAGAGACCCAGTACTTC,CASSQMTSGGPQETQYF
NA,NA,TRBV11-3,TRBJ2-5,13,TGTGCCAGCAGCTTTGGGCCCCAGGAGACCCAGTACTTC,CASSFGPQETQYF
NA,TRBD2,TRBV9,TRBJ2-5,15,TGTGCCAGCAGTTCGACTAGCGGGAGGCCAGAGACCCAGTACTTC,CASSSTSGRPETQYF
NA,NA,TRBV15,TRBJ1-4,16,TGTGCCACCAGCAGAGCAACTTCTGCAACTAATGAAAAACTGTTTTTT,CATSRATSATNEKLFF
NA,TRBD1,TRBV7-9,TRBJ1-1,14,TGTGCCAGCAGCCAACAGGGGGGTAGCACTGAAGCTTTCTTT,CASSQQGGSTEAFF
NA,TRBD1,TRBV5-1,TRBJ1-1,18,TGCGCCAGCAGCAAGACCGGGGGCACAGGGGGTGTTAGCACTGAAGCTTTCTTT,CASSKTGGTGGVSTEAFF
NA,TRBD1,TRBV6-5,TRBJ1-3,15,TGTGCCAGCAAAAAGGACAGGGGACCGGGAAACACCATATATTTT,CASKKDRGPGNTIYF
NA,NA,TRBV7-2,TRBJ2-7,14,TGTGCCAGCAGCTCCCACGGGGGCTCCTACGAGCAGTACTTC,CASSSHGGSYEQYF
NA,NA,TRBV5-6,TRBJ1-1,17,TGTGCCAGCAGCTTGGGCAACAGTCTTTACATGAACACTGAAGCTTTCTTT,CASSLGNSLYMNTEAFF
NA,TRBD1,TRBV20-1,TRBJ1-2,11,TGCAGTGGACAGGGGAACTATGGCTACACCTTC,CSGQGNYGYTF
once,NA,TRBV9,TRBJ1-5,20,TGTGCCAGCAGCGTAGCCCGCCCCGGCGCCTTAAGGAAGGGAGATCAGCCCCAGCATTTT,CASSVARPGALRKGDQPQHF
NA,TRBD2,TRBV7-9,TRBJ2-5,16,TGTGCCAGCAGCTCGCGGACTAGCGGGAAACAAGAGACCCAGTACTTC,CASSSRTSGKQETQYF
NA,NA,TRBV6-6,TRBJ1-2,14,TGTGCCAGCAGTTACATCCAGGGGAACTATGGCTACACCTTC,CASSYIQGNYGYTF
NA,TRBD2,TRBV5-1,TRBJ2-2,16,TGCGCCAGCTCCCAAGCGGCGGGACTAGAGGGCGGGGAGCTGTTTTTT,CASSQAAGLEGGELFF
few,NA,TRBV19,TRBJ1-4,15,TGTGCCAGTAGTATAACGTCAGGGTTTGATGAAAAACTGTTTTTT,CASSITSGFDEKLFF
few,NA,TRBV19,TRBJ1-2,17,TGTGCCAGTATCCGCGCAGGACAGAGCGCAACATACTATGGCTACACCTTC,CASIRAGQSATYYGYTF
NA,TRBD2,TRBV4-2,TRBJ2-3,15,TGTGCCAGCAGCCCCCCGGGCGGGGGGGCAGATACGCAGTATTTT,CASSPPGGGADTQYF
NA,NA,TRBV7-2,TRBJ1-4,14,TGTGCCAGCAGCTTAGCGGGACAACGTGAAAAACTGTTTTTT,CASSLAGQREKLFF
NA,NA,TRBV7-8,TRBJ2-6,16,TGTGCCAGCAGCTTAACCCAGGTCTCTGGGGCCAACGTCCTGACTTTC,CASSLTQVSGANVLTF
few,NA,TRBV4-3,TRBJ2-1,17,TGCGCCAGCAGCCAAGGGGGCGGCAGGGTTATCGTCAGTGAGCAGTTCTTC,CASSQGGGRVIVSEQFF
NA,NA,TRBV28,TRBJ1-2,12,TGTGCCAGCAGTCCCGTAAACTATGGCTACACCTTC,CASSPVNYGYTF
NA,NA,TRBV27,TRBJ1-2,16,TGTGCCAGCAGTCCGGCAACAGGGACGGTAAACTATGGCTACACCTTC,CASSPATGTVNYGYTF
NA,TRBD2,TRBV4-2,TRBJ2-1,17,TGTGCCAGCAGCCAAGGGCTAGCGGGGGGTTCACTCAATGAGCAGTTCTTC,CASSQGLAGGSLNEQFF
NA,TRBD2,TRBV10-3,TRBJ2-3,16,TGTGCCATCAGGGGGACTAGCGGGAATAGCACAGATACGCAGTATTTT,CAIRGTSGNSTDTQYF
NA,TRBD1,TRBV6-1,TRBJ2-7,14,TGTGCCAGCAGCGACGGACTGACAGGGTCCGAGCAGTACTTC,CASSDGLTGSEQYF
NA,NA,TRBV11-1,TRBJ2-2,16,TGTGCCAGCAGCCCAGGAGGGGGGGGAAACACCGGGGAGCTGTTTTTT,CASSPGGGGNTGELFF
NA,NA,TRBV25-1,TRBJ2-7,11,TGTGCCAGCAGTGAACCTTCCGAGCAGTACTTC,CASSEPSEQYF
NA,NA,TRBV18,TRBJ1-2,16,TGTACCAGCTCACCCCTTGACGGGGTTCGTACCTATGGCTACACCTTC,CTSSPLDGVRTYGYTF
NA,NA,TRBV9,TRBJ1-2,15,TGTGCCAGCAGCGCAGGCACTAGGAGGACCTATGGCTACACCTTC,CASSAGTRRTYGYTF
NA,TRBD1,TRBV5-1,TRBJ1-4,16,TGCGCCAGCAGCTCGGGAGGGGGCGCAGGAAATGAAAAACTGTTTTTT,CASSSGGGAGNEKLFF
NA,TRBD2,TRBV7-9,TRBJ2-3,15,TGTGCCAGTCACGCTAGCGGGGTCAGCACAGATACGCAGTATTTT,CASHASGVSTDTQYF
NA,TRBD1,TRBV7-8,TRBJ2-1,14,TGTGCCAGCAGCTTAGCGGGACAGTACAATGAGCAGTTCTTC,CASSLAGQYNEQFF
NA,NA,TRBV6-1,TRBJ1-3,13,TGTGCCACCACCCAGTTCTCTGGAAACACCATATATTTT,CATTQFSGNTIYF
NA,TRBD1,TRBV5-8,TRBJ1-6,16,TGTGCCAGCAGCTCGAGACAGGGGGCTCAGTATTCACCCCTCCACTTT,CASSSRQGAQYSPLHF
NA,TRBD1,TRBV4-1,TRBJ1-2,17,TGCGCCAGCAGCCAAAGTACAGGGGAGGCCGCTAACTATGGCTACACCTTC,CASSQSTGEAANYGYTF
NA,NA,TRBV15,TRBJ2-2,15,TGTGCCACCAGCAGGGCAGGGCCGAGAACCGGGGAGCTGTTTTTT,CATSRAGPRTGELFF
NA,NA,TRBV5-6,TRBJ2-2,14,TGTGTCAGCAGCCCGACAGGGAACACCGGGGAGCTGTTTTTT,CVSSPTGNTGELFF
NA,NA,TRBV6-5,TRBJ1-5,15,TGTGCCAGCAATGTCGGCAGGGTTAGCAATCAGCCCCAGCATTTT,CASNVGRVSNQPQHF
NA,NA,TRBV7-7,TRBJ2-1,16,TGTGCCAGCAGCTTAGGGGAAAGGGGCTCCTACAATGAGCAGTTCTTC,CASSLGERGSYNEQFF
NA,TRBD1,TRBV13,TRBJ2-5,13,TGTGCCAGCAGCTTATACAGGGGAGAGACCCAGTACTTC,CASSLYRGETQYF
NA,NA,TRBV5-1,TRBJ2-7,16,TGCGCCAGCAGCCATCAGGCGGGGTCGTTGTCCTACGAGCAGTACTTC,CASSHQAGSLSYEQYF
NA,NA,TRBV6-6,TRBJ2-3,15,TGTGCCAGCAGGCAAACCGGGACAAGCACAGATACGCAGTATTTT,CASRQTGTSTDTQYF
NA,NA,TRBV5-1,TRBJ2-2,14,TGCGCCAGCAGCTTGGGCCAGGTACCCGGGGAGCTGTTTTTT,CASSLGQVPGELFF
NA,NA,TRBV5-1,TRBJ1-6,14,TGCGCCAGCAGCTTGGTTGCAGGGAATTCACCCCTCCACTTT,CASSLVAGNSPLHF
NA,TRBD2,TRBV6-5,TRBJ2-7,14,TGTGCCAGCAGACAGCGGGGGCGACCTCACGAGCAGTACTTC,CASRQRGRPHEQYF